This TCR beta chain was recorded in a study of CD8 T cells in ankylosing spondylitis (dated by TCRdb to 2017 to 2019). Concerning the study at large: To find TCR variants linked to disease, the study profiled T cell receptor beta repertoires in ankylosing spondylitis patients and healthy donors. The full study cohort was made up of 25 ankylosing spondylitis patients and about a hundred healthy donors. Peripheral blood was sampled, and synovial fluid was also collected from ankylosing spondylitis patients.

The CDR3 runs 13 residues from the cysteine to the phenylalanine. Here the CDR3 DNA is all that survives: 39 bases in frame from base 1. The trim is 6 bases for V and 3 bases for J, with a gap of 15 bases between the germline ends. For CDR1 and CDR2, the germline V gene (reference sequence) lists DFQATT and SNEGSKA. Remarks on this clonotype: Its antigen specificity is not known. Base qualities are not recorded, but no much larger clone differs from it by a single base.

The instrument given in TCRdb is Illumina HiSeq 2500. Quantitative 5'-RACE with molecular barcodes was used to prepare TCR beta libraries. In the source study's methods: A new computational method, built on a probabilistic model of VDJ rearrangement, was used to identify disease-linked TCR variants. The public reads were run again by TCRdb, first through fastp at Q25 and then through MiXCR, and only productive beta chains were kept. Each CDR3 protein gets just one entry, which takes the most common genes and DNA from the rows behind it. The V and J calls and clone size come from TCRdb's table, not from the authors' own analysis. The sample table contains fewer than 250,000 distinct CDR3 sequences; only one count was recorded for about 17% of them. Jointly, the top ten make up roughly 43% of the sample. Here is what the overall study found, with its caveats: Some motif variants had previously been reported in the synovial fluid and blood of reactive arthritis patients, which suggests shared mechanisms of disease initiation. The disease-linked clones showed a CD8+ phenotype and occurred at relatively low frequencies in peripheral blood. The disease-linked clones were reported as significantly enriched in matched synovial fluid samples from ankylosing spondylitis patients. A TCR beta motif of seven or eight highly homologous amino acid variants appeared characteristic of blood from ankylosing spondylitis patients.

The clonotype originates from a male donor with ankylosing spondylitis. The sequencing sample was made of blood, either unsorted or a sorted T cell fraction (not recorded which). This chain is built from TRBV20-1 and TRBJ2-7; the D gene is possibly TRBD2, with 6 bases matching. The CDR3 loop reads CSALPGEFYEQYF. The base sequence is TGCAGTGCCCTTCCGGGGGAGTTCTACGAGCAGTACTTC.